This T cell receptor (beta chain) emerged from a study of shared clonotypes between healthy human individuals. Study observations and caveats: Large depth notwithstanding, sorted-subset sequencing proved incomplete by rarefaction.

About this clone itself: Its antigen remains unknown.

The CDR3 covers 14 residues. Germline CDR1 LGHNA, CDR2 YNFKEQ. Trimming took 2 bases from V and 3 from J; bases not matched to a gene: 2. The assay was immunoSEQ multiplex PCR, and TCRdb's table has in-frame clones only and misses some. The sample lists more than 900,000 clones, about four fifths occurring once. The clonotype comes from a man younger than 30 in good health. Some clones in this sample may be carry-over from other donors' samples. The material sequenced was memory CD4+ T cells from PBMCs. Stated subset: CD45RA-negative fraction. The rearrangement uses TRBV4-2 and TRBJ2-7, with TRBD2 matching 9 bases. The CDR3 coding sequence is TGTGCCAGCAGCCAACTAGCGGGAATCTACGAGCAGTACTTC. This codes for CASSQLAGIYEQYF.